Included here is one TCR beta chain sequence, with context. Antigen: not known. TCRbeta library construction was performed incorporating unique molecular identifiers. MiXCR, applied by TCRdb to the PCR reads, yields one record per CDR3 protein. The data contain approximately 520,000 distinct CDR3 sequences, approximately 10% of them seen just once; the ten biggest clones take up 14%. The sample originates from a study of T-cell reconstitution after alpha-beta-depleted transplantation in children. From germline, CDR1 is DFQATT and CDR2 SNEGSKA (reference sequence). The CDR3 consists of 14 residues. V was trimmed by 5 bases and J by 0 bases, leaving 11 bases between them. Notes on the study in general: The high TCRbeta diversity at day 60 in some patients came from surviving recipient T cells and thymic progenitors. Diversity and T-cell counts at one year after transplant derived mostly from new T cells. Expanded clones from the graft, numbering several hundred, reportedly supplied alpha-beta T cells about two months after transplant.

The sequence was obtained from a female patient aged 2-15 years who had a stem cell transplant for aplastic anemia, so the T cells may come from the graft donor. This chain connects TRBV20-1 to TRBJ2-1; no clear D. Material: PBMCs, mostly from graft donor cells, obtained 180 days after TCRalphabeta/CD19-depleted stem cell transplant. The CDR3 bases are TGCAGTGCTGATTTCCTTAGCTCCTACAATGAGCAGTTCTTC. It yields the protein CSADFLSSYNEQFF.